Each of the 9 T cell receptor beta chains below was sequenced from the same sample in a study of cytomegalovirus exposure and HLA in healthy donors. Assay used: immunoSEQ multiplex PCR; TCRdb lists only in-frame clones, some missing. There are about 110,000 clones in the sample; roughly 90% occur only once, and more than 1.4% lies in the top ten. What was sequenced was PBMCs. The source is a woman in her thirties in good health and CMV-seropositive.

V gene TRBV7-9 combines with J gene TRBJ2-2; TRBD1 matches at 12 bases. Germline V gene lookup returns CDR1 SEHNR and CDR2 FQNEAQ (reference sequence). V dropped 5 bases and J dropped 4; count of bases not matched to a gene: 8. The CDR3 spans 17 residues. This chain's CDR3 is CASSGTGGATGTGELFF. CDR3 coding DNA: TGTGCCAGCAGCGGGACAGGGGGCGCTACTGGCACCGGGGAGCTGTTTTTT.

The chain links TRBV11-2 to TRBJ2-7; maybe TRBD1 (5 bases). Germline-derived CDR1 and CDR2 are SGHAT and FQNNGV. V lost 6 bases and J 3 bases, leaving 18 bases between the germline ends. CDR3 size: 15 residues. The DNA for the CDR3 is TGTGCCAGCAGTTCCAGGGCAGCCATAGGCTACGAGCAGTACTTC. This codes for CASSSRAAIGYEQYF.

This rearrangement joins TRBV15 to TRBJ1-1, with D perhaps matching TRBD1 (5 bases). The CDR3 consists of 15 residues. The germline V gene encodes CDR1 LNHNV and CDR2 YYDKDF (reference sequence). V was pared by 0 bases and J by 4 bases, with 12 bases between. CDR3 coding DNA: TGTGCCACCAGCAGAGATAGGGTAAGGGGCACTGAAGCTTTCTTT. Residues: CATSRDRVRGTEAFF. Full variable domain (outside the CDR3, taken from reference TRBV15 and TRBJ1-1): DAMVIQNPRYQVTQFGKPVTLSCSQTLNHNVMYWYQQKSSQAPKLLFHYYDKDFNNEADTPDNFQSRRPNTSFCFLDIRSPGLGDTAMYLCATSRDRVRGTEAFFGQGTRLTVV.

The V call is TRBV5-1, the J call TRBJ2-7; 14 bases agree with TRBD2. The germline V gene encodes CDR1 SGHRS and CDR2 YFSETQ. The CDR3 runs to 20 residues. The J segment lost 2 bases and the V segment lost 2 bases, leaving 15 bases of the junction unmatched. The CDR3 here is CASSFDTDGLAGGSTYEQYF. The CDR3, as DNA: TGCGCCAGCAGCTTTGATACGGATGGACTAGCGGGAGGCAGTACCTACGAGCAGTACTTC.

V gene TRBV5-1 combines with J gene TRBJ2-1; 12 bases align to TRBD2. This CDR3 has 19 amino acids. The germline V gene has CDR1 SGHRS and CDR2 YFSETQ. The trim removed 4 bases at V and 0 bases at J, leaving 11 bases unmatched. The CDR3 reads CASSPHPGLAGSSYNEQFF. CDR3 coding DNA: TGCGCCAGCAGCCCTCATCCGGGACTAGCGGGTAGCTCCTACAATGAGCAGTTCTTC.

This chain uses TRBV7-6 with TRBJ2-3; the D is unclear. The V gene lost 5 bases and the J gene lost 2 bases, with 8 bases spanning the gap. The CDR3 is made up of 13 amino acids. Germline V CDR1 and CDR2: SGHVS, FNYEAQ. The CDR3 sequence is CASSRIYTDTQYF. The CDR3 nucleotides read TGTGCCAGCAGCCGTATTTACACAGATACGCAGTATTTT.

V and J are TRBV9 and TRBJ2-7; TRBD2 aligns across 7 bases. The CDR3 contains 16 residues. CDR1 and CDR2 (germline): SGDLS, YYNGEE. V shed 0 bases and J 4 bases; nucleotides not matched to a gene: 10. In nucleotides, the CDR3 is TGTGCCAGCAGCGTAGATGGTCCGGCGGGAGAATACGAGCAGTACTTC. Residues: CASSVDGPAGEYEQYF.

The chain recombines TRBV18 with TRBJ2-7; 9 nucleotides agree with TRBD2. The length of the CDR3 is 18 residues. Trimming removed 2 bases from V and 3 bases from J; junction bases left unmatched: 14. Germline lookup yields CDR1 KGHSH and CDR2 LQKENI. The CDR3: CASSPFAPSGIPLYEQYF. The CDR3 coding sequence is TGTGCCAGCTCACCATTCGCGCCTAGCGGGATTCCACTCTACGAGCAGTACTTC.

This sequence joins TRBV5-8 and TRBJ2-5; 8 bases are shared with TRBD2. CDR1 is SGHTS and CDR2 is YDEGEE in the germline V gene. The J segment lost 0 bases and the V segment lost 1 base, leaving 11 bases of the junction unmatched. The CDR3 runs to 18 residues. The CDR3 region is CASSLSWLAGLYQETQYF. CDR3 nucleotide sequence: TGTGCCAGCAGCTTGAGTTGGCTAGCGGGTCTGTACCAAGAGACCCAGTACTTC.